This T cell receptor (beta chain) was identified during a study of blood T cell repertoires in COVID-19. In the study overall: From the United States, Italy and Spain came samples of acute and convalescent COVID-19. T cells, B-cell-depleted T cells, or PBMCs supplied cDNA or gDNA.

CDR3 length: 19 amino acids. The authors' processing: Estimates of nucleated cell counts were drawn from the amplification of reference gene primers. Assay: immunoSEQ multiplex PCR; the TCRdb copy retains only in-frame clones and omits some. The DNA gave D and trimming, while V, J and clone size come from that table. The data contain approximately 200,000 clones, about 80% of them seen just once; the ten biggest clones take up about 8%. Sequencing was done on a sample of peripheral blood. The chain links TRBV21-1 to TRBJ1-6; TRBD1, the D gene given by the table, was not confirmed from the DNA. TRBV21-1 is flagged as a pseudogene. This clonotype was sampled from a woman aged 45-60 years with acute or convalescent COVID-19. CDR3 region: CASSKENKGGRSYNSPLHF. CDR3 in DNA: TGTGCCAGCAGCAAAGAGAACAAAGGGGGCCGCTCCTATAATTCACCCCTCCACTTT.